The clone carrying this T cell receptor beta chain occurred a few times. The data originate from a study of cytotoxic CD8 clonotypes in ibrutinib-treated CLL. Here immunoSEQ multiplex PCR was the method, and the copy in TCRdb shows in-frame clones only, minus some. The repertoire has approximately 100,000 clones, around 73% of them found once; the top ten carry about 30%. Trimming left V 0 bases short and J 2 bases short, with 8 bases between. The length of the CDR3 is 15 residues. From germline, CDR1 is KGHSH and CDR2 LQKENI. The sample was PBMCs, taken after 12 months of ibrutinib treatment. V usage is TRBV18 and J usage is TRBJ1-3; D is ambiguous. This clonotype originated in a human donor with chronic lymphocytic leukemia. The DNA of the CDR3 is TGTGCCAGCTCACCACCGGGAACTGCTGGAAACACCATATATTTT. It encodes CASSPPGTAGNTIYF.